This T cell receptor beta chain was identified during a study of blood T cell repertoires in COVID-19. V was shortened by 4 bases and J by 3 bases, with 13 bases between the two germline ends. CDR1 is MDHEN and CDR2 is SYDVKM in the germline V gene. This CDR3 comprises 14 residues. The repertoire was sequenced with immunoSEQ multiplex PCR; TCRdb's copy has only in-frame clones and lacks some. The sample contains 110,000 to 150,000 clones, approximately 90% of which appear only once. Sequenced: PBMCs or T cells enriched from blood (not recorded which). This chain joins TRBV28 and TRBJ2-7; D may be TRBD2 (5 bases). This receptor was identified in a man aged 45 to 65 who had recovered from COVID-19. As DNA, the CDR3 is TGTGCCAGCAGTTCCGCGGGTGGTGTCTACGAGCAGTACTTC. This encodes CASSSAGGVYEQYF.